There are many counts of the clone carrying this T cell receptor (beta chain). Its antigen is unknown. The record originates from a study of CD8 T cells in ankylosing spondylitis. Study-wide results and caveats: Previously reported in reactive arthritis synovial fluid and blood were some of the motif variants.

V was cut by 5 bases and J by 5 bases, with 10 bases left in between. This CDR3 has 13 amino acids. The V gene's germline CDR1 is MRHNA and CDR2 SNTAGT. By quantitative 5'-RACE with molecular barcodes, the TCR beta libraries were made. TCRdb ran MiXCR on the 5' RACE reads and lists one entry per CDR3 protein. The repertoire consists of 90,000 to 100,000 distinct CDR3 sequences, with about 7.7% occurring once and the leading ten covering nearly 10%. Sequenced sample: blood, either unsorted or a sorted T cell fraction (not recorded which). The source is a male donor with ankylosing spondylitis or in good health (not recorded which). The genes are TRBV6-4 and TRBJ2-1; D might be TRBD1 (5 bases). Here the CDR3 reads CASSNAGHNEQFF. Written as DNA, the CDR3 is TGTGCCAGCAGTAACGCAGGGCACAATGAGCAGTTCTTC.